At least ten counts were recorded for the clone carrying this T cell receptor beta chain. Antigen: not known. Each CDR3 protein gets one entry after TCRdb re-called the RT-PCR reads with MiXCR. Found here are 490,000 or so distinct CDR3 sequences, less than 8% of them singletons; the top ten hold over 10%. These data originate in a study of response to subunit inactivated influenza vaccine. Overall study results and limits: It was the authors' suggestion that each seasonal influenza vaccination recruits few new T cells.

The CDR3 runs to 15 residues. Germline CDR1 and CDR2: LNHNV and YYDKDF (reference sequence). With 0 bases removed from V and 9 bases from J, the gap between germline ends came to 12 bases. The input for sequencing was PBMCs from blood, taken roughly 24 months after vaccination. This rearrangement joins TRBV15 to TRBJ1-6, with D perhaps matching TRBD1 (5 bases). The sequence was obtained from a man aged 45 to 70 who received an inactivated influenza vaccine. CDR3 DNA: TGTGCCACCAGCAGAGACAGGGCAAGGGGTTCACCCCTCCACTTT. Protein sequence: CATSRDRARGSPLHF.